The T cell receptor (beta chain) under discussion was sequenced for a study of breast tumors, draining lymph nodes, adjacent tissues. Broader study findings: That most tumor T cells come from lymph nodes remained unproven. Tumors had less TCR diversity than lymph nodes, more than nontumor tissue.

A note on this clonotype: Antigen specificity is unknown.

Breast cancer patients provided tissue from their axillary draining lymph nodes. TCRdb analysed the multiplex PCR reads with MiXCR anew, one entry per CDR3 protein. The data show about 230,000 distinct CDR3 sequences, 32% seen once. The CDR3 covers 16 residues. V was clipped by 1 base and J by 5 bases; unmatched bases: 13. The germline V gene encodes CDR1 DFQATT and CDR2 SNEGSKA (reference sequence). This clonotype was sampled from a female donor with breast cancer. Some clones in this sample may be carry-over from other donors' samples. Sequencing was performed on axillary lymph node tissue. The chain recombines TRBV20-1 with TRBJ2-5, with 7 nucleotides matching TRBD2. CDR3 protein: CSARGLVQGGRETQYF. The CDR3 DNA follows: TGCAGTGCTAGAGGCCTTGTTCAGGGAGGGCGGGAGACCCAGTACTTC.